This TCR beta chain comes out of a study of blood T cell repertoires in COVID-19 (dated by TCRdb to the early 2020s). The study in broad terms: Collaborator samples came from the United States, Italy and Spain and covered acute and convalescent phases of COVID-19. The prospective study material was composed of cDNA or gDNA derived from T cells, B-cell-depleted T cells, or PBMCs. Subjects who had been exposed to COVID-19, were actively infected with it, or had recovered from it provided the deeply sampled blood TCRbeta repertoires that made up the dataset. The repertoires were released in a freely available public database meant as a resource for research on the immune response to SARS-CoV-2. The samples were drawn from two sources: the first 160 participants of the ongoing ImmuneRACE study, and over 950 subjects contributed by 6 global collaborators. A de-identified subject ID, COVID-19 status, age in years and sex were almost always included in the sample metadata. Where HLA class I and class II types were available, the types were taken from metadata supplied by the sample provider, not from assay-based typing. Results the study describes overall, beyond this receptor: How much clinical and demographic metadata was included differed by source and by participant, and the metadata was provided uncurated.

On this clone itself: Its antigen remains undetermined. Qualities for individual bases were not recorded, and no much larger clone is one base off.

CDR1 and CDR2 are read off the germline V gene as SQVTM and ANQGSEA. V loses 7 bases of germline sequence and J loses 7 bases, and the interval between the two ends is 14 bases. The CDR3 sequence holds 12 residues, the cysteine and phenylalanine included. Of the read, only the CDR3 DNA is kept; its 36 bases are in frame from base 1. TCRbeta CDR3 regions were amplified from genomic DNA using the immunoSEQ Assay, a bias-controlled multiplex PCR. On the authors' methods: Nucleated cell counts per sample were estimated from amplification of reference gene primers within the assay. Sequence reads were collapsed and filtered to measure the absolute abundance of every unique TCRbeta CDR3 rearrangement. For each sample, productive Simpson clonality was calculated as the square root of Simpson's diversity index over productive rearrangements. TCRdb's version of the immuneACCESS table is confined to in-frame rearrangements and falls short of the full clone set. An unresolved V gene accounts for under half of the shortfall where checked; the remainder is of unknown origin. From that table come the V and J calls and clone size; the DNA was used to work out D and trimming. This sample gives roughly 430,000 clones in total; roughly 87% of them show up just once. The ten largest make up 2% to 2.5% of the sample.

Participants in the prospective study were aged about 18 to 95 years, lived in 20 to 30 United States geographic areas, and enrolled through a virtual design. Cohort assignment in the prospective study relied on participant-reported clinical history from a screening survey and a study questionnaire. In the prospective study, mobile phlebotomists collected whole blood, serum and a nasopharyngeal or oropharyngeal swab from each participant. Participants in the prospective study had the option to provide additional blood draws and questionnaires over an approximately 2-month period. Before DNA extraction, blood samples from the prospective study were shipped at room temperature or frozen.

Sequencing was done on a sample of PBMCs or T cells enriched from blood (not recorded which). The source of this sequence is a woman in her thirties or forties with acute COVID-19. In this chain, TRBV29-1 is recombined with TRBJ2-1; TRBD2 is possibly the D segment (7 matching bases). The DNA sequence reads TGCAGCGGAGGGGGGGGAGGAAATGAGCAGTTCTTC. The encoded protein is CSGGGGGNEQFF.